These 22 T cell receptor beta chains were sequenced from one sample in a study of T cells in Graves' hyperthyroidism and ophthalmopathy. Amplified TCR beta CDR3 regions came from RNA transcripts. TCR CDR3 regions were first amplified by RT-PCR with HTBI primers. TCRdb called the multiplex PCR reads again in MiXCR, with one record for every CDR3 protein. The sample records a few hundred thousand distinct CDR3 sequences, roughly a sixth being singletons. Sequencing was performed on blood. All receptors come from a woman in her forties or fifties with Graves' hyperthyroidism.

This clonotype was seen many times. V gene TRBV20-1 combines with J gene TRBJ2-1; 10 bases agree with TRBD1. With V trimmed by 7 bases and J by 3 bases, 9 bases remained unmatched. Germline CDR1 reads DFQATT; CDR2 reads SNEGSKA (reference sequence). This CDR3 contains 15 residues. Here the CDR3 reads CSVSPGTGDYNEQFF. The CDR3 bases are TGCAGTGTTTCACCCGGGACAGGGGACTACAATGAGCAGTTCTTC.

The chain uses TRBV2 and TRBJ2-5, with D possibly matching TRBD2 (6 bases). Germline values: CDR1 SNHLY, CDR2 FYNNEI. Trimming left V 8 bases short and J 5 bases short, with 9 bases between. CDR3 length: 11 residues. CDR3 bases: TGTGCCAGCCTCCTAGCGGAGACCCAGTACTTC. Amino acids: CASLLAETQYF.

The table lists this clonotype with many counts. The V and J genes are TRBV30 and TRBJ2-1; a possible D gene is TRBD1 (5 bases). Germline assignment: CDR1 GTSNPN and CDR2 SVGIG (reference sequence). Trimming took off 4 bases at V and 7 bases at J, with 17 bases between the two ends. CDR3 length equals 14 residues. CDR3 bases: TGTGCCTGGACCCAGGGTGGGTCATGGAATGAGCAGTTCTTC. Its protein product is CAWTQGGSWNEQFF.

This clonotype was detected ten times or more. The chain uses TRBV11-1 and TRBJ2-3, with D unresolved. Germline assignment: CDR1 SGHAT and CDR2 FQDESV (reference sequence). V gave up 1 base and J gave up 2 bases, with 13 bases separating them. This CDR3 has 16 residues. This CDR3 reads CASSLGFANPTDTQYF. The CDR3, as DNA: TGTGCCAGCAGCTTAGGATTTGCGAATCCCACAGATACGCAGTATTTT.

The V and J genes are TRBV6-5 and TRBJ1-5; D might be TRBD1 (6 bases). This CDR3 has 18 amino acids. The V end lost 0 bases, the J end lost 3 bases, and 18 bases lay between the germline ends. Germline assignment: CDR1 MNHEY and CDR2 SVGAGI. Here the CDR3 reads CASSYSTLSGHDNQPQHF. The CDR3 bases are TGTGCCAGCAGTTACTCGACTCTTTCGGGACACGACAATCAGCCCCAGCATTTT.

This clonotype was detected many times. The chain combines TRBV6-1 with TRBJ2-3; 8 bases agree with TRBD2. CDR3 length equals 15 residues. Germline V gene sequence: CDR1 MNHNS, CDR2 SASEGT. The V gene end was trimmed by 2 bases and the J gene end by 5 bases; junction bases not matched to a gene: 6. CDR3 nucleotides: TGTGCCAGCAGTGAACGGCTAGCGGGTGGAGATACGCAGTATTTT. This sequence encodes CASSERLAGGDTQYF.

This clonotype was seen at least ten times. The gene calls are TRBV30 and TRBJ2-3; 8 bases align to TRBD1. CDR1 GTSNPN and CDR2 SVGIG come from the germline V gene (reference sequence). V lost 2 bases, J lost 2 bases, and 12 bases stayed unmatched. This CDR3 contains 17 residues. DNA for the CDR3: TGTGCCTGGAGTCCGACCCGACAGGGGTCCTTCACAGATACGCAGTATTTT. Its translation: CAWSPTRQGSFTDTQYF.

This clonotype was counted a few times. CDR3 nucleotide sequence: TGTGCCAGCAGACACAGGGGGCTGAACTATGGCTACACCTTC. This translates into CASRHRGLNYGYTF. J is TRBJ1-2 and V is TRBV2; TRBD1 agrees at 9 bases. The V gene end was trimmed by 6 bases and the J gene end by 2 bases; junction bases not matched to a gene: 4. Germline CDR1 SNHLY, CDR2 FYNNEI. CDR3 length: 14 residues. The whole variable domain, filled in from reference TRBV2 and TRBJ1-2, reads EPEVTQTPSHQVTQMGQEVILRCVPISNHLYFYWYRQILGQKVEFLVSFYNNEISEKSEIFDDQFSVERPDGSNFTLKIRSTKLEDSAMYFCASRHRGLNYGYTFGSGTRLTVV.

This clonotype was seen repeatedly, ten times or more. The chain employs TRBV20-1 and TRBJ2-5; 9 bases line up with TRBD2. V lost 7 bases to trimming and J lost 4 bases; unmatched junction nucleotides: 7. Germline CDR1 is DFQATT and CDR2 is SNEGSKA (reference sequence). The CDR3 has 13 residues. The CDR3 DNA sequence: TGCAGTGTGGTCGGGCGGGAGGGAGAGACCCAGTACTTC. This sequence encodes CSVVGREGETQYF.

The table lists this clonotype with a few counts. This chain connects TRBV7-6 to TRBJ1-6; possible D gene TRBD1, 6 bases. V gave up 6 bases and J gave up 6 bases, with 21 bases separating them. This CDR3 is 17 amino acids long. Germline V CDR1 and CDR2: SGHVS, FNYEAQ. In DNA, the CDR3 is TGTGCCAGCAGGCCACTCCTAACGGGACACCTTAATTCACCCCTCCACTTT. This translates into CASRPLLTGHLNSPLHF.

The CDR3: CASSTTRTGGAYEQYF. CDR3 sequence (DNA): TGTGCCAGCAGCACCACTAGGACAGGGGGGGCCTACGAGCAGTACTTC. This chain uses TRBV5-6 with TRBJ2-7, with 10 bases lining up with TRBD1. Germline CDR1 and CDR2: SGHDT and YYEEEE. The CDR3 totals 16 residues. V shed 4 bases, J shed 2 bases, and the junction held 9 bases outside the gene matches.

J is TRBJ2-2 and V is TRBV5-1; 8 nucleotides agree with TRBD2. V shed 5 bases, J shed 4 bases, and the junction held 10 bases outside the gene matches. This CDR3 is 16 amino acids long. CDR1 and CDR2 from the germline V gene are SGHRS and YFSETQ. The CDR3 protein is CASRLTSGPGTGELFF. The CDR3, as DNA: TGCGCCAGCAGATTAACTAGCGGACCGGGCACCGGGGAGCTGTTTTTT.

In its sample, this clonotype was seen many times. V is TRBV12-3 or TRBV12-4 and J is TRBJ1-6; maybe TRBD1 (5 bases). V was trimmed by 5 bases and J by 10 bases, leaving 6 bases between them. This CDR3 has 11 residues. The CDR3 loop is CASSNRSPLHF. In nucleotides, the CDR3 is TGTGCCAGCAGTAACAGGTCACCCCTCCACTTT.

This clonotype appeared a few times. J is TRBJ1-5 and V is TRBV6-1; perhaps TRBD1 as D (5 bases). Germline lookup yields CDR1 MNHNS and CDR2 SASEGT. The CDR3 sequence is 14 residues long. V lost 8 bases and J lost 5, with 16 bases in between. Written as DNA, the CDR3 is TGTGCCAGCCGCCTCGGGGGTGAGGATCAGCCCCAGCATTTT. Protein sequence: CASRLGGEDQPQHF.

The chain employs TRBV4-1 and TRBJ2-2; TRBD1 agrees at 9 bases. The CDR3 runs to 17 residues. Germline V CDR1 and CDR2: MGHRA, YSYEKL. The V segment lost 4 bases and the J segment 2 bases; nucleotides outside the gene matches: 8. CDR3 sequence reads: CASSPFPQGANTGELFF. The CDR3 DNA sequence: TGCGCCAGCAGCCCTTTCCCACAGGGGGCAAACACCGGGGAGCTGTTTTTT.

This clonotype was picked up many times. This chain joins TRBV14 and TRBJ2-1; D may be TRBD2 (6 bases). This CDR3 region has 17 residues. The germline gives CDR1 SGHDN, CDR2 FVKESK. Trimming took 3 bases from V and 6 from J, leaving 21 bases between them. DNA for the CDR3: TGTGCCAGCAGCCACGGCCTCCGGGACTCCTCGGGCAATGAGCAGTTCTTC. The encoded protein is CASSHGLRDSSGNEQFF.

This clonotype showed up many times. The gene calls are TRBV12-3 or TRBV12-4 and TRBJ1-3, with D unresolved. With 2 bases removed from V and 2 bases from J, the gap between germline ends came to 4 bases. This CDR3 has 13 residues. The CDR3 nucleotides are TGTGCCAGCAGTTTATCTACTGGAAACACCATATATTTT. Its protein product is CASSLSTGNTIYF.

The chain couples TRBV12-5 to TRBJ2-5; a weak D match, TRBD1 (7 bases). Germline V gene lookup returns CDR1 LGHNT and CDR2 FRNRAP. The length of the CDR3 is 18 residues. Deletions cut 0 bases from V and 5 bases from J, with 22 bases between. This CDR3 reads CASGLVRGGTDPPETQYF. The CDR3 DNA sequence: TGTGCTAGTGGTTTGGTACGAGGGGGGACAGACCCACCGGAGACCCAGTACTTC.

V is TRBV18 and J is TRBJ2-1; D is possibly TRBD1 (5 bases). This CDR3 is built from 15 residues. The V gene's germline CDR1 is KGHSH and CDR2 LQKENI. V lost 2 bases and J 4 bases, leaving 12 bases between the germline ends. CDR3 sequence: CASSPAGIQYNEQFF. DNA for the CDR3: TGTGCCAGCTCACCAGCAGGGATCCAATACAATGAGCAGTTCTTC.

This clonotype was seen more than once but under ten times. This chain links TRBV30 with TRBJ2-1, with TRBD2 identical over 11 bases. CDR1 is GTSNPN, CDR2 SVGIG, per germline (reference sequence). With V trimmed by 1 base and J by 2 bases, 7 bases remained unmatched. CDR3 length equals 17 residues. The chain's CDR3 is CAWSGASGRSPYNEQFF. DNA for the CDR3: TGTGCCTGGAGTGGGGCTAGCGGGAGGAGTCCCTACAATGAGCAGTTCTTC.

The chain couples TRBV20-1 to TRBJ2-3, with 7 bases identical to TRBD1. The V gene end was trimmed by 4 bases and the J gene end by 5 bases; junction bases not matched to a gene: 9. The CDR3 contains 14 residues. Per germline, CDR1 DFQATT and CDR2 SNEGSKA (reference sequence). CDR3 amino acids: CSANGDRAGDTQYF. The CDR3 region has the DNA TGCAGTGCTAATGGAGACAGGGCGGGAGATACGCAGTATTTT.

The chain links TRBV12-3 or TRBV12-4 to TRBJ1-1, with D perhaps matching TRBD1 (5 bases). V was pared by 10 bases and J by 6 bases, with 24 bases between. There are 15 residues in the CDR3. CDR3 in DNA: TGTGCCACCGCGGTTAGTGTCGGGTGGGGGGCTGAAGCTTTCTTT. Its translation: CATAVSVGWGAEAFF.